These 22 T cell receptor beta chains share one sample of origin, sequenced in a study of T cells expressing NK-cell markers. TCRdb reprocessed the 5' RACE reads; each CDR3 protein has one entry and no DNA is given. The sample holds 300,000 to 450,000 distinct CDR3 sequences. The sequenced sample consisted of blood T cells: a sorted CD56 or NKG2C T cell subset, CD4+ or CD8+ T cells, or bulk PBMC T cells (not recorded which). The receptors originated from a man aged 18-70 years in good health.

The chain couples TRBV7-9 to TRBJ1-1. Germline-derived CDR1 and CDR2 are SEHNR and FQNEAQ (reference sequence). CDR3 length: 13 residues. The CDR3 loop reads CASRHSANTEAFF.

The CDR3 reads CASSLDGQGTSYEQYF. The chain uses TRBV5-5 and TRBJ2-7; TCRdb proposes TRBD1, but this gene call is untestable without DNA. Germline V gene sequence: CDR1 SGHKS, CDR2 YYEKEE (reference sequence). The length of the CDR3 is 16 residues.

V usage is TRBV11-1 and J usage is TRBJ2-7; TCRdb designates TRBD1, a call that cannot be tested without DNA. The CDR3 extends over 19 amino acids. Per the germline V gene, CDR1 is SGHAT and CDR2 is FQDESV (reference sequence). The CDR3 sequence is CASSLGRALNHRGSYEQYF.

This chain connects TRBV23-1 to TRBJ1-2. TRBV23-1 is an ORF; its function is uncertain. The CDR3 is 14 residues long. CDR3 in amino acids: CAIQHWRGVRGYTF.

The chain combines TRBV27 with TRBJ2-3; TCRdb designates TRBD2, a call that cannot be tested without DNA. The germline V gene encodes CDR1 MNHEY and CDR2 SMNVEV (reference sequence). The CDR3 is made up of 18 amino acids. The CDR3: CASSSLRLAGVSTDTQYF.

This chain links TRBV27 with TRBJ1-1; TCRdb's D call, TRBD1, is unchecked because there is no DNA. The length of the CDR3 is 16 residues. From germline, CDR1 is MNHEY and CDR2 SMNVEV (reference sequence). The CDR3 region is CASSLGPGTKNTEAFF.

The V call is TRBV3-1, the J call TRBJ2-5; without DNA, the TCRdb call of TRBD2 cannot be checked. The germline V gene encodes CDR1 LGHDT and CDR2 YNNKEL (reference sequence). The CDR3 sequence is 19 residues long. CDR3 residues: CASSASPGLAGGNQETQYF.

This chain connects TRBV11-1 to TRBJ2-7. Germline CDR1 reads SGHAT; CDR2 reads FQDESV (reference sequence). The CDR3 has 14 amino acids. CDR3 region: CASSVTRSSYEQYF. Variable domain in full (rest from reference TRBV11-1 and TRBJ2-7): EAEVAQSPRYKITEKSQAVAFWCDPISGHATLYWYRQILGQGPELLVQFQDESVVDDSQLPKDRFSAERLKGVDSTLKIQPAELGDSAMYLCASSVTRSSYEQYFGPGTRLTVT.

The genes are TRBV12-3 or TRBV12-4 and TRBJ2-5. The CDR3 is 18 residues long. CDR3 amino acids: CASSPFILAATPQETQYF.

The gene calls are TRBV20-1 and TRBJ1-6. This CDR3 spans 16 amino acids. Per the germline V gene, CDR1 is DFQATT and CDR2 is SNEGSKA (reference sequence). CDR3 loop: CSARGAGHYGNSPLHF.

V is TRBV5-1 and J is TRBJ1-5. Germline assignment: CDR1 SGHRS and CDR2 YFSETQ. CDR3 length: 16 residues. The chain's CDR3 is CASSPKPGVSNQPQHF.

This chain links TRBV10-3 with TRBJ2-5. The CDR3 extends over 16 amino acids. The V gene's germline CDR1 is ENHRY and CDR2 SYGVKD. The chain's CDR3 is CAISEATWTGQETQYF.

The rearrangement links TRBV6-1 to TRBJ2-2; TCRdb's D call, TRBD1, is unchecked because there is no DNA. The CDR3 has 15 amino acids. Germline assignment: CDR1 MNHNS and CDR2 SASEGT. CDR3 protein: CASTLRGLATGELFF.

The chain uses TRBV6-1 and TRBJ2-3; with no DNA, the TCRdb D assignment of TRBD1 cannot be verified. CDR3 size: 15 residues. Germline loops: CDR1 MNHNS, CDR2 SASEGT. CDR3: CASRGGGLGTDTQYF.

The rearrangement joins TRBV3-1 to TRBJ2-3. CDR1 is LGHDT and CDR2 is YNNKEL in the germline V gene (reference sequence). CDR3 length equals 14 residues. This chain's CDR3 is CASSQVKAANTQYF.

The gene calls are TRBV4-2 and TRBJ1-5; the D call from TCRdb, TRBD1, cannot be confirmed without DNA. The CDR3 length is 16 residues. Germline CDR1 is LGHNA and CDR2 is YNFKEQ. The CDR3 is CASSPYGQAGNQPQHF.

This chain's CDR3 is CASSKGLAGGLSYEQYF. This chain connects TRBV2 to TRBJ2-7; TCRdb's D call of TRBD2 is untestable without DNA. Germline CDR1 is SNHLY and CDR2 is FYNNEI. The CDR3 is 17 residues long.

The chain uses TRBV20-1 and TRBJ2-4; TCRdb's D gene call, TRBD1, goes unchecked for lack of DNA. Germline V gene lookup returns CDR1 DFQATT and CDR2 SNEGSKA (reference sequence). This CDR3 has 14 amino acids. CDR3 amino acids: CSAAAAGVKNIQYF.

The chain recombines TRBV3-1 with TRBJ2-5; the TCRdb D gene call, TRBD2, has no DNA to confirm it. The CDR3 spans 14 residues. CDR1 is LGHDT and CDR2 is YNNKEL in the germline V gene (reference sequence). The CDR3 sequence: CASSHSSGGETQYF.

This chain uses TRBV21-1 with TRBJ2-2. TRBV21-1 is annotated as a pseudogene. The CDR3 runs to 17 residues. Here the CDR3 reads CASSKDLAEPSAGELFF.

The V call is TRBV10-3, the J call TRBJ1-1; the D call from TCRdb, TRBD1, cannot be confirmed without DNA. CDR3 length: 16 amino acids. Germline lookup yields CDR1 ENHRY and CDR2 SYGVKD. This CDR3 reads CAISESDVGRGTEAFF.

The gene calls are TRBV6-6 and TRBJ1-4; checking the TCRdb D call of TRBD1 is not possible without DNA. Germline V gene data show CDR1 as MNHNY and CDR2 as SVGAGI (reference sequence). The CDR3 has 13 residues. The CDR3 spells CASSLGAREKLFF.